This TCR beta chain was recorded in a study of metastatic and nonmetastatic thyroid tumors. Study details: Repertoires of blood and of tissue (tumor or nodule) from malignant and benign thyroid patients were compared. Study-wide findings and caveats: In both blood and tumor samples, TCR beta diversity was reported significantly higher for malignant than benign nodules.

TCRdb used MiXCR to call clones anew from the PCR reads. The repertoire holds approximately 32,000 clones, with approximately 15% as singletons. All patients reached thyroid surgery having received no treatment beforehand. This clone was observed many times. Antigen unknown. CDR1 and CDR2 from the germline V gene are SGHDN and FVKESK. This CDR3 region has 13 residues. V lost 9 bases, J lost 4 bases, and 2 bases stayed unmatched. This rearrangement joins TRBV14 to TRBJ2-5, with TRBD2 identical over 13 bases. This TCR came from a male donor with papillary thyroid cancer or a benign thyroid nodule (not recorded which). Some clones in this sample may be carry-over from other donors' samples. The specimen was blood. CDR3: CASRLAGGETQYF. CDR3 DNA sequence: TGTGCCAGTAGACTAGCGGGAGGAGAGACCCAGTACTTC.